These 3 T cell receptor beta chains were sequenced from one sample in a study of blood T cell repertoires in COVID-19. Some clones are missing from TCRdb's copy, which holds only in-frame ones; the method was immunoSEQ multiplex PCR. The table records 300,000 to 350,000 clones, approximately 86% of them present only once. The source material was peripheral blood. The receptors stem from a man aged 30-40 years with COVID-19, enrolled during active disease.

The rearrangement uses TRBV19 and TRBJ1-5; 7 nucleotides line up with TRBD1. In germline, CDR1 is LNHDA, CDR2 SQIVND (reference sequence). The CDR3 has 15 residues. V dropped 6 bases and J dropped 2; count of bases not matched to a gene: 7. As DNA, the CDR3 is TGTGCCAGTAGCGACGGGACAGATGGCAATCAGCCCCAGCATTTT. Its translation is CASSDGTDGNQPQHF. Variable domain in full (rest from reference TRBV19 and TRBJ1-5): DGGITQSPKYLFRKEGQNVTLSCEQNLNHDAMYWYRQDPGQGLRLIYYSQIVNDFQKGDIAEGYSVSREKKESFPLTVTSAQKNPTAFYLCASSDGTDGNQPQHFGDGTRLSIL.

CDR3 sequence: CASSLTSGRQYEQYF. The CDR3 DNA reads TGTGCCAGCAGCTTGACTAGCGGGAGGCAATACGAGCAGTACTTC. This chain connects TRBV7-3 to TRBJ2-7; 13 bases match TRBD2. V shed 3 bases and J 4 bases; nucleotides not matched to a gene: 3. Germline V gene lookup returns CDR1 SGHTA and CDR2 FQGTGA. The CDR3 length is 15 residues.

The V and J genes are TRBV19 and TRBJ1-1; 9 bases line up with TRBD1. V gave up 7 bases and J gave up 4 bases; unmatched junction bases: 1. The CDR3 runs 12 residues. CDR1 is LNHDA and CDR2 is SQIVND in the germline V gene (reference sequence). The CDR3 region is CASKTGGTEAFF. The CDR3 nucleotides read TGTGCCAGTAAGACAGGGGGCACTGAAGCTTTCTTT.